These 9 T cell receptor beta chains originate from one sample sequenced in a study of blood T cells in healthy people across ages. The use of a sample-barcoded 5' primer and a J-beta primer mix characterized a second PCR of about 6 to 11 cycles. TCRdb redid the calling of the 5' RACE reads with MiXCR, one entry per CDR3 protein. The sample contains 710,000 or so distinct CDR3 sequences, 22% of which appear only once. The sequencing input was blood. The receptors were sampled from a man aged 65 to 85 in good health.

This chain joins TRBV18 and TRBJ2-5; the D call may be TRBD1 or TRBD2 (5 bases each). Germline values: CDR1 KGHSH, CDR2 LQKENI. The CDR3 runs to 14 residues. Trimming left V 6 bases short and J 4 bases short, with 15 bases between. The CDR3 here is CASSPTGPRETQYF. CDR3 in DNA: TGTGCCAGCTCTCCCACGGGACCGAGAGAGACCCAGTACTTC.

This clonotype was seen a few times. The chain links TRBV7-6 to TRBJ1-4; no clear D. This CDR3 is 15 amino acids long. Trimming left V 5 bases short and J 2 bases short, with 12 bases between. CDR1 SGHVS and CDR2 FNYEAQ come from the germline V gene. This CDR3 reads CASSRRATTNEKLFF. The CDR3 DNA sequence: TGTGCCAGCAGCCGCCGGGCCACTACTAATGAAAAACTGTTTTTT.

This clonotype appeared a few times. This chain connects TRBV5-1 to TRBJ2-2; TRBD2 might be the D (5 bases). Per the germline V gene, CDR1 is SGHRS and CDR2 is YFSETQ. This CDR3 has 17 amino acids. V lost 4 bases to trimming and J lost 7 bases, with 23 bases between them. The CDR3 protein is CASSPGGGLLGDGELFF. CDR3 nucleotides: TGCGCCAGCAGCCCCGGCGGTGGACTCCTTGGCGACGGGGAGCTGTTTTTT.

The chain recombines TRBV15 with TRBJ1-2; D remains unclear. CDR1 and CDR2 (germline): LNHNV, YYDKDF (reference sequence). The CDR3 has 13 amino acids. V lost 5 bases and J 8 bases, leaving 15 bases between the germline ends. The CDR3 is CATSLGFYEGYTF. In DNA, the CDR3 is TGTGCCACCAGCCTCGGATTCTACGAGGGCTACACCTTC.

The chain carries TRBV6-5 and TRBJ1-2; TRBD1 matches 8 bases. J gave up 4 bases and V 2 bases, and 9 bases lay outside the gene matches. The CDR3 extends over 16 amino acids. Per germline, CDR1 MNHEY and CDR2 SVGAGI. This CDR3 reads CASSYVRAGGFYGYTF. For the CDR3, the DNA is TGTGCCAGCAGTTACGTAAGGGCAGGGGGCTTCTATGGCTACACCTTC.

The chain recombines TRBV20-1 with TRBJ2-2; 9 bases agree with TRBD2. The germline gives CDR1 DFQATT, CDR2 SNEGSKA (reference sequence). V shed 1 base, J shed 8 bases, and the junction held 5 bases outside the gene matches. The CDR3 has 14 residues. The chain's CDR3 is CSARAAGGLGELFF. The DNA of the CDR3 is TGCAGTGCTAGAGCGGCGGGGGGGCTAGGGGAGCTGTTTTTT.

V is TRBV12-3 or TRBV12-4 and J is TRBJ2-5, with unresolved D. This CDR3 contains 13 residues. The germline V and J ends were trimmed by 5 bases and 5 bases, with 12 bases remaining between them. CDR3 in DNA: TGTGCCAGCAGTCTAAACGGGTGGGAGACCCAGTACTTC. Translation: CASSLNGWETQYF.

This clonotype occurred a few times. This chain connects TRBV10-2 to TRBJ2-7; D may be TRBD1 (6 bases). With 2 bases removed from V and 4 bases from J, the gap between germline ends came to 21 bases. The CDR3 runs to 17 residues. Germline-derived CDR1 and CDR2 are WSHSY and SAAADI. CDR3 nucleotides: TGCGCCAGCAGTGAGAACCAGGGGAAAATAGACCTATACGAGCAGTACTTC. Amino acid sequence: CASSENQGKIDLYEQYF.

The rearrangement uses TRBV18 and TRBJ2-2; no reliable D call. Trimming shortened V by 2 bases and J by 5 bases, and 6 bases separated the two germline ends. Germline CDR1 reads KGHSH; CDR2 reads LQKENI. This CDR3 comprises 13 residues. The CDR3 region has the DNA TGTGCCAGCTCACCAAGGGCAACCGGGGAGCTGTTTTTT. Amino acid sequence: CASSPRATGELFF.